These 22 T cell receptor beta chains share one sample of origin, sequenced in a study of T cell responses to AZD1222 COVID-19 vaccine. Sequencing used immunoSEQ multiplex PCR; TCRdb keeps in-frame clones, though not all of them. The sample includes about 110,000 clones, about nine tenths seen only once; the top ten take approximately 6.9%. Here the sequenced sample was peripheral blood, taken 28 days after the second AZD1222 dose. These receptors came from an adult who received the AZD1222 COVID-19 vaccine.

CDR3 nucleotide sequence: TGTGCCACCAGCAGAGAAGTGGGAGAGACCCAGTACTTC. It codes for CATSREVGETQYF. This chain uses TRBV15 with TRBJ2-5; no clear D. The CDR3 length is 13 residues. The ends were cut back, 0 bases at V and 4 bases at J, with 6 bases in the middle. Germline values: CDR1 LNHNV, CDR2 YYDKDF (reference sequence).

The V gene is TRBV7-2, the J gene TRBJ1-1, with D perhaps matching TRBD1 (5 bases). Germline CDR1 reads SGHTA; CDR2 reads FQGNSA. V shed 6 bases and J shed 8 bases, with 10 bases lying between them. The CDR3 consists of 11 residues. The chain's CDR3 is CASSRGAEAFF. The CDR3 DNA reads TGTGCCAGCAGTCGAGGGGCAGAAGCTTTCTTT.

This sequence joins TRBV6-5 and TRBJ1-2; D call uncertain. CDR3 length equals 13 residues. The germline gives CDR1 MNHEY, CDR2 SVGAGI. V was pared by 5 bases and J by 2 bases, with 9 bases between. The CDR3 DNA sequence: TGTGCCAGCAGTCCTCGTCGGAACTATGGCTACACCTTC. Its translation: CASSPRRNYGYTF.

The V call is TRBV7-2, the J call TRBJ1-5; perhaps TRBD1 as D (5 bases). This CDR3 spans 15 amino acids. Between the trimmed V and J ends, which lost 2 bases and 4 bases, there was a span of 12 bases. The V gene's germline CDR1 is SGHTA and CDR2 FQGNSA. The CDR3 DNA sequence: TGTGCCAGCAGCTTACCGGGGACGACAAATCAGCCCCAGCATTTT. This codes for CASSLPGTTNQPQHF.

This chain uses TRBV6-2 or TRBV6-3 with TRBJ1-2, with a tentative D call TRBD1 (5 bases). Between the trimmed V and J ends, which lost 7 bases and 3 bases, there was a span of 12 bases. Germline V gives CDR1 MNHEY, CDR2 SVGEGT. CDR3 length: 13 residues. The CDR3 coding sequence is TGTGCCAGCACCCCGGGGGTCTACTATGGCTACACCTTC. Residues: CASTPGVYYGYTF.

This clone was detected once. The V gene is TRBV6-5, the J gene TRBJ1-1, with D hard to call. From germline, CDR1 is MNHEY and CDR2 SVGAGI. This CDR3 comprises 14 residues. Trimming took off 0 bases at V and 4 bases at J, with 9 bases between the two ends. DNA of the CDR3: TGTGCCAGCAGTTACTCGGTAGGGTCCACTGAAGCTTTCTTT. Protein: CASSYSVGSTEAFF.

This sequence joins TRBV7-3 and TRBJ2-5; D is possibly TRBD2 (5 bases). V was cut by 3 bases and J by 1 base, with 6 bases left in between. Per the germline V gene, CDR1 is SGHTA and CDR2 is FQGTGA. CDR3 length equals 13 residues. CDR3 sequence: CASSFLAQETQYF. The DNA of the CDR3 is TGTGCCAGCAGCTTCCTAGCCCAAGAGACCCAGTACTTC.

V and J are TRBV19 and TRBJ2-3, with TRBD2 matching over 7 bases. V lost 4 bases and J lost 0; bases outside the gene matches: 16. Germline lookup yields CDR1 LNHDA and CDR2 SQIVND (reference sequence). This CDR3 has 19 residues. In DNA, the CDR3 is TGTGCCAGTAGTACCCTCTTCCTCTCGGCGCGGGGGAGCACAGATACGCAGTATTTT. Translated, it gives CASSTLFLSARGSTDTQYF.

The V and J genes are TRBV5-1 and TRBJ2-5; 10 bases line up with TRBD2. The CDR3 covers 20 residues. Germline lookup yields CDR1 SGHRS and CDR2 YFSETQ. The J segment lost 0 bases and the V segment lost 4 bases, leaving 18 bases of the junction unmatched. CDR3 sequence: CASSPTSVLSGGANQETQYF. CDR3 DNA sequence: TGCGCCAGCAGCCCTACCTCCGTGTTGAGCGGGGGGGCGAACCAAGAGACCCAGTACTTC.

This clone was observed a few times. This chain connects TRBV7-8 to TRBJ1-6; D unresolved. Per the germline V gene, CDR1 is SGHVS and CDR2 is FQNEAQ. The germline V and J ends were trimmed by 1 base and 9 bases, with 10 bases remaining between them. CDR3 length equals 14 residues. The CDR3 DNA sequence: TGTGCCAGCAGCTTAGAGGATCTCAGTTCACCCCTCCACTTT. It encodes CASSLEDLSSPLHF.

The J gene is TRBJ2-3, the V gene TRBV19; 7 bases align to TRBD1. From germline, CDR1 is LNHDA and CDR2 SQIVND (reference sequence). There are 15 residues in the CDR3. V trimming: 7 bases; J trimming: 6 bases; junction bases outside the gene matches: 13. Written as DNA, the CDR3 is TGTGCCAGTACGAGAACAGGGGCTTCCGGGGATACGCAGTATTTT. This sequence encodes CASTRTGASGDTQYF.

This chain joins TRBV7-6 and TRBJ1-5, with a tentative D call TRBD1 (5 bases). Trimming took 5 bases from V and 1 from J, leaving 15 bases between them. The CDR3 contains 16 residues. Per the germline V gene, CDR1 is SGHVS and CDR2 is FNYEAQ. The CDR3 loop reads CASSQGTDGSNQPQHF. CDR3 sequence (DNA): TGTGCCAGCAGCCAAGGGACGGACGGAAGCAATCAGCCCCAGCATTTT.

The chain combines TRBV27 with TRBJ1-1, with D hard to call. Germline-derived CDR1 and CDR2 are MNHEY and SMNVEV (reference sequence). V was shortened by 4 bases and J by 1 base, with 13 bases between the two germline ends. The CDR3 is 15 amino acids. The CDR3 sequence: CASSSIGPPNTEAFF. The CDR3 DNA sequence: TGTGCCAGCAGTTCCATAGGGCCCCCGAACACTGAAGCTTTCTTT.

This clone was detected only a few times. This chain connects TRBV6-5 to TRBJ2-1; 9 bases map to TRBD2. The germline V gene has CDR1 MNHEY and CDR2 SVGAGI. V lost 6 bases, J lost 15 bases, and 6 bases stayed unmatched. This CDR3 has 11 amino acids. CDR3 DNA sequence: TGTGCCAGCAGGGTCGGGACTAGCCGGTTCTTC. Protein sequence: CASRVGTSRFF.

This sequence joins TRBV6-5 and TRBJ1-2, with 9 positions matching TRBD1. The CDR3 consists of 14 residues. The germline CDR1 and CDR2 sequences are MNHEY and SVGAGI. V trimming: 8 bases; J trimming: 8 bases; junction bases outside the gene matches: 12. The CDR3 region has the DNA TGTGCCAGCGGAGAAACAGGGGGCCGGTGGGGCTACACCTTC. The encoded protein is CASGETGGRWGYTF.

The V gene is TRBV7-3, the J gene TRBJ1-1, with 10 positions matching TRBD1. Looked up from germline, CDR1 is SGHTA and CDR2 is FQGTGA. Trimming removed 4 bases from V and 5 bases from J; junction bases left unmatched: 1. This CDR3 has 13 amino acids. In DNA, the CDR3 is TGTGCCAGCAGCTCGGGACAGGGGACTGAAGCTTTCTTT. Encoded protein: CASSSGQGTEAFF.

The CDR3 loop is CASSPDPNTEAFF. CDR3 DNA sequence: TGTGCCAGCTCACCGGACCCAAACACTGAAGCTTTCTTT. The chain couples TRBV18 to TRBJ1-1; the D is unclear. The CDR3 runs to 13 residues. Germline values: CDR1 KGHSH, CDR2 LQKENI. Trimming took off 3 bases at V and 2 bases at J, with 7 bases between the two ends.

Written as DNA, the CDR3 is TGTGCCAGCAGTTTTGGCAGGGGGGACAATCAGCCCCAGCATTTT. Its translation: CASSFGRGDNQPQHF. This rearrangement joins TRBV27 to TRBJ1-5; the match to TRBD1 covers 7 bases. After removal of 3 bases from V and 3 bases from J, the junction contained 5 bases not matched to a gene. CDR3 length: 15 amino acids. Per germline, CDR1 MNHEY and CDR2 SMNVEV (reference sequence).

V usage is TRBV7-2 and J usage is TRBJ1-2, with D perhaps matching TRBD1 (6 bases). Germline V gene data show CDR1 as SGHTA and CDR2 as FQGNSA. V was pared by 5 bases and J by 5 bases, with 12 bases between. The length of the CDR3 is 13 residues. CDR3 nucleotides: TGTGCCAGCAGCCCACAGGGAAATTATGGCTACACCTTC. This encodes CASSPQGNYGYTF. Full variable domain (rest looked up from reference TRBV7-2 and TRBJ1-2): GAGVSQSPSNKVTEKGKDVELRCDPISGHTALYWYRQSLGQGLEFLIYFQGNSAPDKSGLPSDRFSAERTGGSVSTLTIQRTQQEDSAVYLCASSPQGNYGYTFGSGTRLTVV.

This clone occurred once. The rearrangement joins TRBV7-2 to TRBJ1-4; no definite D call. In germline, CDR1 is SGHTA, CDR2 FQGNSA. The CDR3 is 15 residues long. With 0 bases removed from V and 4 bases from J, the gap between germline ends came to 9 bases. DNA for the CDR3: TGTGCCAGCAGCTTAGCCTGGGGTGGTAATGAAAAACTGTTTTTT. This sequence encodes CASSLAWGGNEKLFF. The variable domain in full, with the rest retrieved from reference TRBV7-2 and TRBJ1-4, is GAGVSQSPSNKVTEKGKDVELRCDPISGHTALYWYRQSLGQGLEFLIYFQGNSAPDKSGLPSDRFSAERTGGSVSTLTIQRTQQEDSAVYLCASSLAWGGNEKLFFGSGTQLSVL.

The J gene is TRBJ1-6, the V gene TRBV2; possibly TRBD1 for D (6 bases). Germline-derived CDR1 and CDR2 are SNHLY and FYNNEI. The V and J ends lost 3 bases and 5 bases respectively, with 17 bases between them. This CDR3 region has 17 residues. Here the CDR3 reads CASSEGGGPFNNSPLHF. The CDR3, as DNA: TGTGCCAGCAGTGAGGGGGGGGGCCCCTTTAATAATTCACCCCTCCACTTT.

The chain has TRBV7-2 and TRBJ1-3; D uncertain. CDR1 is SGHTA, CDR2 FQGNSA, per germline. V was cut by 0 bases and J by 0 bases, with 9 bases left in between. CDR3 length: 16 residues. CDR3 DNA sequence: TGTGCCAGCAGCTTAGCGGGCTCCCTCTCTGGAAACACCATATATTTT. As protein: CASSLAGSLSGNTIYF.